This T cell receptor beta chain was documented in a study of T cell repertoires in cytomegalovirus infection. Study-level information: TCR beta signatures that were public indicated CMV infection and matching HLA type. General study points: Ex vivo responses were dominated by HLA-C-restricted CMV-specific TCR beta clonotypes.

This clonotype was seen ten or more times. The antigen remains unidentified. Per the germline V gene, CDR1 is SNHLY and CDR2 is FYNNEI. The CDR3 covers 16 residues. V was cut by 0 bases and J by 5 bases, with 11 bases left in between. TCRdb ran MiXCR on the reads and lists one entry per CDR3 protein. The data hold some 920,000 distinct CDR3 sequences, with roughly 30% observed a single time. The sample consisted of cultured CD8+ T cells from PBMCs, taken from culture after CMV antigen stimulation. V usage is TRBV2 and J usage is TRBJ1-6; TRBD1 is a possible D gene (5 bases). The sequence came from a human donor in good health (CMV status not recorded). Some clones in this sample may be carry-over from other donors' samples. DNA of the CDR3: TGTGCCAGCAGTGAAGCGCCCGGGGGAGATAATTCACCCCTCCACTTT. Its protein product is CASSEAPGGDNSPLHF.